The TCR beta chain described here comes from a study of T-cell reconstitution after alpha-beta-depleted transplantation in children. This sample's TCRbeta library carried unique molecular identifier barcodes. TCRdb recomputed calls from the PCR reads with MiXCR, one row per CDR3 protein. The sample shows fewer than 200,000 distinct CDR3 sequences, approximately 6.6% of them seen only once. This clonotype was observed at least ten times. The CDR3 is 11 residues long. Germline V CDR1 and CDR2: SQVTM, ANQGSEA. V lost 7 bases and J lost 1, with 7 bases in between. The chain joins TRBV29-1 to TRBJ2-5; D not resolved. This sequence was found in a human donor who donated a stem cell graft to a child with Wiskott-Aldrich syndrome. The material was PBMCs from the stem cell graft donor, obtained from the stem cell graft. CDR3 coding DNA: TGCAGCGGGTGGATCCAAGAGACCCAGTACTTC. Translated: CSGWIQETQYF.